Listed below are T cell receptor beta chains from one sample, sequenced in a study of CD8+CD57+ T cells in acquired aplastic anemia. TCRdb passed the reads through MiXCR, listing each CDR3 protein once. Of about 81,000 distinct CDR3 sequences listed, about 45% were seen once; the top ten hold approximately 61%. The sample was sorted CD4+, CD8+, or CD8+CD57+ T cells (not recorded which) from PBMCs. All receptors come from a human donor in good health, serving as a control. The CDR3 runs from the conserved cysteine through the conserved F or W. The D gene is left open where the match is weak. Not all rows give a size; the values are once, few, many and, for expanded clones, a class.

>TRBV5-1|NA|TRBJ1-2|NA|14
CASSPLQVGYGYTF
TGCGCCAGCAGCCCTTTACAGGTGGGCTATGGCTACACCTTC
>TRBV6-5|few|TRBJ2-3|NA|12
CASRTSTDTQYF
TGTGCCAGCCGGACTAGCACAGATACGCAGTATTTT
>TRBV6-5|few|TRBJ2-1|TRBD2|15
CASSSTSGTNNEQFF
TGTGCCAGCAGTTCAACTAGCGGGACTAACAATGAGCAGTTCTTC
>TRBV4-1|NA|TRBJ2-3|NA|15
CASSQDRQATDTQYF
TGCGCCAGCAGCCAAGATCGGCAAGCCACAGATACGCAGTATTTT
>TRBV13|NA|TRBJ2-7|NA|14
CASSFGGQSYEQYF
TGTGCCAGCAGCTTTGGGGGTCAATCCTACGAGCAGTACTTC
>TRBV25-1|NA|TRBJ1-6|NA|11
CASSLRDSLHF
TGTGCCAGCAGTCTCCGGGACTCCCTCCACTTT
>TRBV20-1|NA|TRBJ2-7|NA|11
CSARDPGEQYF
TGCAGTGCTAGGGATCCGGGGGAGCAGTACTTC
>TRBV27|NA|TRBJ2-3|NA|16
CASSTLGGRGTDTQYF
TGTGCCAGCAGTACCCTGGGGGGACGGGGCACAGATACGCAGTATTTT
>TRBV12-3/TRBV12-4|NA|TRBJ1-2|TRBD1|17
CASSSPLGTAPSWGYTF
TGTGCCAGCAGTTCCCCCCTCGGGACAGCTCCTTCGTGGGGCTACACCTTC
>TRBV10-3|NA|TRBJ2-5|TRBD2|13
CAISIAGQETQYF
TGTGCCATCAGTATAGCGGGACAAGAGACCCAGTACTTC
>TRBV11-3|many|TRBJ1-2|NA|14
CASSLDQSGYGYTF
TGTGCCAGCAGCTTAGATCAATCAGGTTATGGCTACACCTTC
>TRBV7-2|many|TRBJ2-2|TRBD1|15
CASSSGTVNTGELFF
TGTGCCAGCAGCTCTGGGACAGTGAACACCGGGGAGCTGTTTTTT
>TRBV27|few|TRBJ1-2|NA|16
CASSLSLGAANYGYTF
TGTGCCAGCAGTTTATCGTTAGGGGCGGCAAACTATGGCTACACCTTC
>TRBV12-3/TRBV12-4|few|TRBJ2-1|TRBD2|17
CASRGGTSGASYNEQFF
TGTGCCAGCAGAGGAGGGACTAGCGGGGCCTCCTACAATGAGCAGTTCTTC
>TRBV6-5|once|TRBJ2-7|NA|14
CASSHSPPGYEQYF
TGTGCCAGCAGTCACTCTCCGCCCGGGTACGAGCAGTACTTC
>TRBV4-2|NA|TRBJ1-1|TRBD1|18
CASSQPPGQGWVNTEAFF
TGTGCCAGCAGCCAACCTCCGGGACAGGGGTGGGTTAACACTGAAGCTTTCTTT
>TRBV10-3|many|TRBJ2-7|NA|14
CAISVETLNYEQYF
TGTGCCATCAGTGTGGAGACCCTTAACTACGAGCAGTACTTC
>TRBV9|NA|TRBJ1-2|NA|15
CASSVAGGKDYGYTF
TGTGCCAGCAGCGTAGCCGGGGGAAAGGACTATGGCTACACCTTC
>TRBV2|NA|TRBJ1-2|NA|12
CASSLNDYGYTF
TGTGCCAGCAGTCTGAATGACTATGGCTACACCTTC
>TRBV20-1|NA|TRBJ1-6|NA|14
CSARDGGVNSPLHF
TGCAGTGCTAGAGATGGGGGGGTTAACTCACCCCTCCACTTT
>TRBV6-2/TRBV6-3|few|TRBJ2-2|TRBD1|16
CASSGDWDRDTGELFF
TGTGCCAGCAGTGGTGATTGGGACAGAGACACCGGGGAGCTGTTTTTT
>TRBV6-5|many|TRBJ2-3|NA|14
CASSYAQHTDTQYF
TGTGCCAGCAGTTACGCGCAGCACACAGATACGCAGTATTTT
>TRBV19|NA|TRBJ2-3|TRBD2|18
CASSMSLGVAGGPDTQYF
TGTGCCAGTAGTATGTCGTTGGGAGTAGCGGGAGGTCCGGATACGCAGTATTTT
>TRBV19|NA|TRBJ1-2|NA|12
CASSNLPRGYTF
TGTGCCAGTAGTAACCTCCCGAGAGGCTACACCTTC
>TRBV19|NA|TRBJ2-3|NA|15
CASSSSGGTGDTQYF
TGTGCCAGTAGTAGTAGCGGGGGGACAGGGGATACGCAGTATTTT
>TRBV2|NA|TRBJ2-7|NA|11
CASSGLYEQYF
TGCGCCAGCAGTGGCCTCTACGAGCAGTACTTC
>TRBV25-1|NA|TRBJ2-3|NA|13
CASSYGGTGTQYF
TGTGCCAGCAGTTACGGCGGCACAGGTACGCAGTATTTT
>TRBV25-1|NA|TRBJ2-7|NA|15
CAAVGGRGIKNEQYF
TGTGCAGCAGTGGGGGGCAGGGGGATCAAAAACGAGCAGTACTTC
>TRBV29-1|NA|TRBJ2-2|NA|13
CSVSHRGTGELFF
TGCAGCGTCTCACACCGGGGGACCGGGGAGCTGTTTTTT
>TRBV7-1|NA|TRBJ1-1|NA|14
CASSSPPSAAEAFF
TGTGCCAGCAGCTCCCCCCCTAGCGCCGCTGAAGCTTTCTTT
>TRBV2|few|TRBJ1-2|NA|14
CASTNRATIYGYTF
TGTGCCAGCACGAACAGGGCCACCATCTATGGCTACACCTTC
>TRBV6-5|NA|TRBJ2-7|TRBD1|15
CASSYSGTGGYEQYF
TGTGCCAGCAGTTACTCCGGGACAGGGGGCTACGAGCAGTACTTC
>TRBV13|NA|TRBJ1-2|NA|15
CASSQDSELRDGYTF
TGTGCCAGCAGCCAAGACAGTGAACTTAGGGATGGCTACACCTTC
>TRBV10-2|NA|TRBJ2-5|TRBD2|15
CASSSGGTDQETQYF
TGCGCCAGCAGCAGCGGGGGGACGGATCAAGAGACCCAGTACTTC
>TRBV10-3|NA|TRBJ2-4|NA|12
CAIRGDQGIQYF
TGTGCCATCAGAGGGGACCAAGGCATTCAGTACTTC
>TRBV29-1|many|TRBJ1-2|NA|11
CSVADNYGYTF
TGCAGCGTTGCAGATAACTATGGCTACACCTTC
>TRBV10-2|once|TRBJ1-2|NA|13
CASSDYSLDGYTF
TGCGCCAGCAGTGATTACAGCTTAGATGGCTACACCTTC
>TRBV2|many|TRBJ2-1|TRBD2|13
CASSSTSGNEQFF
TGTGCCAGCAGTTCGACTAGCGGCAATGAGCAGTTCTTC
>TRBV2|many|TRBJ1-1|NA|14
CASRGGQPETEAFF
TGTGCCAGCAGGGGGGGCCAACCCGAGACTGAAGCTTTCTTT
>TRBV2|NA|TRBJ2-7|TRBD2|12
CTSSLGLAEQYF
TGTACCAGCAGTCTGGGACTAGCGGAGCAGTACTTC
>TRBV14|many|TRBJ2-7|NA|14
CASSWGDFFYEQYF
TGTGCCAGCAGCTGGGGGGACTTTTTCTACGAGCAGTACTTC
>TRBV20-1|many|TRBJ2-5|NA|13
CSARGLHPETQYF
TGCAGTGCTAGAGGGTTGCACCCCGAGACCCAGTACTTC
>TRBV19|NA|TRBJ1-2|NA|14
CASSILGQPYGYTF
TGTGCCAGTAGTATCCTTGGGCAGCCCTATGGCTACACCTTC
>TRBV6-1|few|TRBJ2-1|NA|11
CAVTGYNEQFF
TGTGCCGTCACAGGGTACAATGAGCAGTTCTTC
>TRBV12-3/TRBV12-4|few|TRBJ1-5|NA|13
CASSLISNQPQHF
TGTGCCAGCAGTTTAATTAGCAATCAGCCCCAGCATTTT
>TRBV2|many|TRBJ1-2|TRBD1|15
CASRTGTGLSYGYTF
TGTGCCAGCAGAACCGGGACAGGGCTTAGCTATGGCTACACCTTC
>TRBV12-3/TRBV12-4|NA|TRBJ2-2|TRBD2|18
CASSLGLAGGMDTGELFF
TGTGCCAGCAGCTTGGGACTAGCGGGAGGTATGGACACCGGGGAGCTGTTTTTT
>TRBV25-1|NA|TRBJ2-7|TRBD2|17
CASSALAGSGDSYEQYF
TGTGCCAGCAGTGCCCTAGCGGGATCGGGGGACTCCTACGAGCAGTACTTC
>TRBV10-1|NA|TRBJ1-6|NA|13
CASITGRVSPLHF
TGCGCCAGCATTACCGGACGGGTTTCACCCCTCCACTTT
>TRBV25-1|few|TRBJ2-3|NA|14
CASSGQASADTQYF
TGTGCCAGCAGTGGACAGGCTAGCGCAGATACGCAGTATTTT
>TRBV25-1|NA|TRBJ2-1|TRBD1|14
CASSDWGQSNEQFF
TGTGCCAGCAGTGATTGGGGACAGAGCAATGAGCAGTTCTTC
>TRBV7-8|NA|TRBJ1-1|NA|14
CASSSQVGRTEAFF
TGTGCCAGCAGCTCTCAGGTGGGAAGGACTGAAGCTTTCTTT
>TRBV12-3/TRBV12-4|NA|TRBJ2-7|NA|15
CASSFLNQAPYAQYF
TGTGCCAGCAGTTTTCTTAATCAGGCCCCCTACGCGCAGTACTTC
>TRBV10-3|NA|TRBJ1-2|TRBD1|16
CAIGPTRDSEYYGYTF
TGTGCCATCGGCCCCACAAGGGACAGCGAGTACTATGGCTACACCTTC
>TRBV5-1|NA|TRBJ2-1|NA|15
CASSLNGGPYNEQFF
TGCGCCAGCAGCTTGAACGGGGGACCCTACAATGAGCAGTTCTTC